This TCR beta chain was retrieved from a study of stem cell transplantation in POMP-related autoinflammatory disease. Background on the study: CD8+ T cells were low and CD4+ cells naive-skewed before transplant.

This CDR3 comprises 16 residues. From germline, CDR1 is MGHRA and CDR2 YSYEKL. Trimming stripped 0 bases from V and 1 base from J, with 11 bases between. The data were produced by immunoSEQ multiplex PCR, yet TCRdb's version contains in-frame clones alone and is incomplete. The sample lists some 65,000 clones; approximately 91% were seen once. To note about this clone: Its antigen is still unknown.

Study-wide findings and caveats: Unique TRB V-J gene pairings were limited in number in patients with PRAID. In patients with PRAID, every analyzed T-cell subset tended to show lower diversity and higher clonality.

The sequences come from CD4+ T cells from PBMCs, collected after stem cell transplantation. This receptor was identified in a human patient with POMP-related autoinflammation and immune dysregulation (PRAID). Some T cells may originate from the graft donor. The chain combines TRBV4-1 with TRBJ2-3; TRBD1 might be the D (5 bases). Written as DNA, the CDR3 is TGCGCCAGCAGCCAAGAAGGGGCGTCTGGCACAGATACGCAGTATTTT. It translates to CASSQEGASGTDTQYF.